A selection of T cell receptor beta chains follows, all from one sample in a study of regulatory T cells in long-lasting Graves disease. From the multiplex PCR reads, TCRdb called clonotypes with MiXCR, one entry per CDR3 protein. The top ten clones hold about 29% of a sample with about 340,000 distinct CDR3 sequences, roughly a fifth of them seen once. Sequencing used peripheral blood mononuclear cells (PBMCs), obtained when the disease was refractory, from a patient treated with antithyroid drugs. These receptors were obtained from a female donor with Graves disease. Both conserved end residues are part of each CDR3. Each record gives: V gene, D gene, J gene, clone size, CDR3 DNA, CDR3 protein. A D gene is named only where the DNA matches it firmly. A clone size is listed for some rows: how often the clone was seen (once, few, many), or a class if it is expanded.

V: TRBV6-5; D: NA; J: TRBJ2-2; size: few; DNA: TGTGCCAGCAGTTTTGACCGCACCGGGGAGCTGTTTTTT; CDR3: CASSFDRTGELFF
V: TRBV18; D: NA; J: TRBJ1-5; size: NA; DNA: TGTGCCAGCTCACCACGTCCGGGGATTCGCAATCAGCCCCAGCATTTT; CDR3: CASSPRPGIRNQPQHF
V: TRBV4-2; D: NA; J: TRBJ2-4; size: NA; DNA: TGTGCCAGCAGCCATGGGGGACGGGACATTCAGTACTTC; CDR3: CASSHGGRDIQYF
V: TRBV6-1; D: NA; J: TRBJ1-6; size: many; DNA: TGTGCCAGCAGTCGGGCCGAGAGCTCCTATAATTCACCCCTCCACTTT; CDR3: CASSRAESSYNSPLHF
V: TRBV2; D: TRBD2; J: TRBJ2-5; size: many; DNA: TGTGCCAGCATCCGGGCCCTCGCGGGGGGGCGTAATCAAGAGACCCAGTACTTC; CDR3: CASIRALAGGRNQETQYF
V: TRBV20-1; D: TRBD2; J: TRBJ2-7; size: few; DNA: TGCAGTGCTAGGAGGACTGGCGGGAGGGGGGAACAGTACTTC; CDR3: CSARRTGGRGEQYF
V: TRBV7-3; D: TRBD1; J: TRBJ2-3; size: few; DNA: TGTGCCAGCAGCTTGGGACAGACAGATACGCAGTATTTT; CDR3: CASSLGQTDTQYF
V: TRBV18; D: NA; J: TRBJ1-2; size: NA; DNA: TGTGCCAGCGCGGCCCCAGTCGAGGGCTACACCTTC; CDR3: CASAAPVEGYTF
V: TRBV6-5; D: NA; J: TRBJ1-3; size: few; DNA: TGTGCCAGCAGTTACGTCCGGGCGGGCTCTGGAAACACCATATATTTT; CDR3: CASSYVRAGSGNTIYF
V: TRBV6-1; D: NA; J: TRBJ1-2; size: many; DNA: TGTGCCAGCAGTGCCAGCGCGAGGGACGGAGGGTTGTTGGGTGGCTACACCTTC; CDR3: CASSASARDGGLLGGYTF
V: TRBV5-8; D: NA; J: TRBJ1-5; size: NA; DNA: TGTGCCAGCAGCTTGAGGCAGGGTAGGCAGCCCCAGCATTTT; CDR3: CASSLRQGRQPQHF
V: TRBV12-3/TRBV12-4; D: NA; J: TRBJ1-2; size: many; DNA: TGTGCCAGCAGTTCCTCAGCCGGGACGAATGGCTACACCTTC; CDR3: CASSSSAGTNGYTF
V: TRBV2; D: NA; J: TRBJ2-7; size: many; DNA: TGTGCCATTCTAACTGGGGGCGAGCAGTACTTC; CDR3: CAILTGGEQYF
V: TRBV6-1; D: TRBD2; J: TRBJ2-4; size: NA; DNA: TGTGCCAGCACCGCCGGGACTAGCGGGAGGGTAGCCAAAAACATTCAGTACTTC; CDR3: CASTAGTSGRVAKNIQYF
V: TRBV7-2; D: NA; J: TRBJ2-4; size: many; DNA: TGTGCCAGCAGCTTATCTGAGGCGATCAAAAACATTCAGTACTTC; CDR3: CASSLSEAIKNIQYF
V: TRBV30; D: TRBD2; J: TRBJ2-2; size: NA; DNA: TGTGCCTGGAGTGTAAGGCTAGCGGGTACCGGGGAGCTGTTTTTT; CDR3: CAWSVRLAGTGELFF
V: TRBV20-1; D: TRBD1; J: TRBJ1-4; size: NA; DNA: TGCAGTGCTAGGGGACAGCGCGGTACTAATGAAAAACTGTTTTTT; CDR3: CSARGQRGTNEKLFF
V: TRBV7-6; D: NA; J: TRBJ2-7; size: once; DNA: TGTGCCAGCAGCTCCCCTGCCGGGGGTGAGCAGTGCTTC; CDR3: CASSSPAGGEQCF
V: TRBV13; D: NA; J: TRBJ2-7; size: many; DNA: TGTGCCAGCAGCTTAGGCGCCCCTAGTGAGCAGTACTTC; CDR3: CASSLGAPSEQYF
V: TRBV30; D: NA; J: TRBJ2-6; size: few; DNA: TGTGCCTGGAAGTTGGGTTCGAGCTCTGGGGCCAACGTCCTGGCTTTC; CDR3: CAWKLGSSSGANVLAF
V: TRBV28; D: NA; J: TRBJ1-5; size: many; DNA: TGTGCCAGCAGTTCCGGACGGTATCAGCCCCAGCATTTT; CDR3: CASSSGRYQPQHF
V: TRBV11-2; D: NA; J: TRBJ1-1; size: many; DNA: TGTGCCAGCAGCTCCCGACTAATAGAGGCTTTCTTT; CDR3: CASSSRLIEAFF
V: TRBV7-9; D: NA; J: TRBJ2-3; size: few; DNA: TGTGCCAGCAGCTTAGGACAGCACACAGATACGCAGTATTTT; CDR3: CASSLGQHTDTQYF
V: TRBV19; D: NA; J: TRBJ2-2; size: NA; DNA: TGTGCCACCGACAGTTGGGACACCGGGGAGCTGTTTTTT; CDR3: CATDSWDTGELFF
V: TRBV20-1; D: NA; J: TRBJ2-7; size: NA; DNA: TGCAGTGCTAGAGATCATCGGGGGAGCTCCTACGAGCAGTACTTC; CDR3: CSARDHRGSSYEQYF
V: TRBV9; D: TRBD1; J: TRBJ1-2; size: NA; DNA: TGTGCCAGCAGCATTACAGGGGCCAGGAACTATGGCTACACCTTC; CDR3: CASSITGARNYGYTF
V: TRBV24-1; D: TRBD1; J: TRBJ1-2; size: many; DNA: TGTGCCACCAGTGATTTGCCACTGACAGGGGGCGACTATGGCTACACCTTC; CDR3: CATSDLPLTGGDYGYTF
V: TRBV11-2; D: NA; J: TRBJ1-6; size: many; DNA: TGTGCCAGCAGCTTTCAGGGGTTGGGTAATTCACCCCTCCACTTT; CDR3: CASSFQGLGNSPLHF
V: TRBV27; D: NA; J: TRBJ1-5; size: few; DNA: TGTGCCAGCAGTTTGATTGGATCGGGGTTACAGCCCCAGCATTTT; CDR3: CASSLIGSGLQPQHF
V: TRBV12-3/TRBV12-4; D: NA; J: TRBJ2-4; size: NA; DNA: TGTGCCAGCAAGGGAGCTGGAAACATTCAGTACTTC; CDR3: CASKGAGNIQYF
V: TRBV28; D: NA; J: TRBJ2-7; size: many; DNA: TGTGCCAGCAGTTTCAGCTACGAGCAGTACTTC; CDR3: CASSFSYEQYF
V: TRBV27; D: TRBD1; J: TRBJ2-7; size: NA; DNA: TGTGCCAGCAGTTCCCCGGGACAGGGGTCCACAACCTACGAGCAGTACTTC; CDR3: CASSSPGQGSTTYEQYF
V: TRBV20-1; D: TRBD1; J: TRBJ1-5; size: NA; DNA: TGCAGTGCCACCGGGACAGCGAATCAGCCCCAGCATTTT; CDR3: CSATGTANQPQHF
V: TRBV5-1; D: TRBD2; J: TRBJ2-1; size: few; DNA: TGCGGCAGCAGCAACAGCGGGAGGTCCTACAATGAGCAGTTCTTC; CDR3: CGSSNSGRSYNEQFF
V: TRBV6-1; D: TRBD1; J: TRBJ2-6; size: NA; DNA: TGTGCCAGCAGTACAGGACAGGGCCTCTCTGGGGCCAACGTCCTGACTTTC; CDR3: CASSTGQGLSGANVLTF
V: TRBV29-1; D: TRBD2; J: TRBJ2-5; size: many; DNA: TGCAGCGTTGGCCTCTTAGCGGGAGGTCGGGAGACCCAGTACTTC; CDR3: CSVGLLAGGRETQYF
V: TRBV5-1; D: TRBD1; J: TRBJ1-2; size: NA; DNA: TGCGCCAGCAGCTTCAGGGGGCGAGATTATGGCTACACCTTC; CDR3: CASSFRGRDYGYTF
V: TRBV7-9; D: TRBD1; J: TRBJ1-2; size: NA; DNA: TGTGCCAGCAGCTCACACCCCGGGACAGGGAAGGCTAACTATGGCTACACCTTC; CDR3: CASSSHPGTGKANYGYTF
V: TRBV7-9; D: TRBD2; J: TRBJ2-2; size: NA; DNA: TGTGCCAGCAGCACGACTAGCGGGGGAGACGGGGAGCTGTTTTTT; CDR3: CASSTTSGGDGELFF
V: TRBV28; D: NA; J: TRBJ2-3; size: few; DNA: TGTGCCAGCAGTTTTTCTACAGGAGCCACAGATACGCAGTATTTT; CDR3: CASSFSTGATDTQYF
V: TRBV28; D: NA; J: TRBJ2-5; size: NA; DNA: TGTGCCAGCAGTTCCCCCCAGACCCAGTACTTC; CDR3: CASSSPQTQYF
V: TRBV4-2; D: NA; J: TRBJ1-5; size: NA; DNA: TGTGCCAGCAGCCAAGACCGAGGGAGCAATCAGCCCCAGCATTTT; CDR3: CASSQDRGSNQPQHF
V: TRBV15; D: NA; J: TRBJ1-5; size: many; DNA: TGTGCCACCAGCAGAGAGGGGGGAATCAATCAGCCCCAGCATTTT; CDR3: CATSREGGINQPQHF
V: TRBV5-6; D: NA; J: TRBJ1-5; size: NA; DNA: TGTGCCAGCAGCTTATTCCAACCCCGATCTTATCAGCCCCAGCATTTT; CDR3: CASSLFQPRSYQPQHF
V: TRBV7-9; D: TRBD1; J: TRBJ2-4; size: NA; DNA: TGTGCCAGCAGCCAAGGGACAGGGTCGATTCAGTACTTC; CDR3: CASSQGTGSIQYF
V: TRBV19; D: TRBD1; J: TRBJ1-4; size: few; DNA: TGTGCCAGTACGCGAGGGAGGGGACAGCTGAATGAAAAACTGTTTTTT; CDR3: CASTRGRGQLNEKLFF
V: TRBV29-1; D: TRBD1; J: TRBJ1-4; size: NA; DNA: TGCAGCGTTGGCCCGCAGGGGGCGGGGGAAAAACTGTTTTTT; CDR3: CSVGPQGAGEKLFF
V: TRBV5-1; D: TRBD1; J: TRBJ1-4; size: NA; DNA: TGCGCCAGCAGCTATCAACTGGGACAGGGGAAGGAAAAACTGTTTTTT; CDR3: CASSYQLGQGKEKLFF
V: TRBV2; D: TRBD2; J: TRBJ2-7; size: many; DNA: TGTGCCAGCAGTCTGATCGGGACTAACTACGAGCAGTACTTC; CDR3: CASSLIGTNYEQYF
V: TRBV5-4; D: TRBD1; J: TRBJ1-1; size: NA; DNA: TGTGCCAGCAGCTTGGCGGGTCCGTTGACAGGGCTTGACACTGAAGCTTTCTTT; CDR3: CASSLAGPLTGLDTEAFF
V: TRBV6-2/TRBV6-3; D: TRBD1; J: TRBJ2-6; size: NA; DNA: TGTGCCAGCAGTTACTCGCTGACAGGGTCTGGGGCCAACGTCCTGACTTTC; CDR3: CASSYSLTGSGANVLTF
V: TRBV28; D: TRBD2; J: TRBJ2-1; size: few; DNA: TGTGCCAGCAGTTTGGTTAGACTAGCGGAAGACAATGAGCAGTTCTTC; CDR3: CASSLVRLAEDNEQFF
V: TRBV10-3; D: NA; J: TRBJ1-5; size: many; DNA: TGTGCCATCAGTGCCCAGGAGACCAATCAGCCCCAGCATTTT; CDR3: CAISAQETNQPQHF
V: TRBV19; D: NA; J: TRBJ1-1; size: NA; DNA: TGTGCCAGTAGTAATCTTCCCTACAGCATGAACACTGAAGCTTTCTTT; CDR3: CASSNLPYSMNTEAFF
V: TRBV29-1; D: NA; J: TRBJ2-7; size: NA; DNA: TGCAGCGTGCTAGGACAGGACTACGGGCAGTACTTC; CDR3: CSVLGQDYGQYF
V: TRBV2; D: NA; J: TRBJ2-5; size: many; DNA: TGTGCCAGCACTTCCAAAGAGACCCAGTACTTC; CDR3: CASTSKETQYF
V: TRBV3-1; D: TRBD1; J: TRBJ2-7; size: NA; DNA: TGTGCCAGCAGCCCCGGGTGGACAGGGGTCGACGAGCAGTACTTC; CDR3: CASSPGWTGVDEQYF
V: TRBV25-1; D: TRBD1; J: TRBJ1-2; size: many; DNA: TGTGCCAGCAGCCAAGGGGGCGCGTCCCGCGGCTACACCTTC; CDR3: CASSQGGASRGYTF
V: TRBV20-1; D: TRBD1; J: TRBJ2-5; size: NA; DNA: TGCAGTGCTAGGGGACAGAGTGGGACCCAGTACTTC; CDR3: CSARGQSGTQYF